Listed below are T cell receptor beta chains from one sample, sequenced in a study of identifying expanded T cells in peripheral blood. Clones were sequenced by immunoSEQ multiplex PCR, and TCRdb holds only the in-frame ones, with some missing. The data contain tens of thousands of clones, approximately 86% of them seen just once; the ten biggest clones take up 4.5% to 7%. The sequencing sample was made of blood. The receptors were sampled from a person aged 18-70 years in good health. Both conserved end residues are part of each CDR3. The D gene is left open where the match is weak. Clone size appears in some rows only: once, few, many, or a class for an expanded clone.

>TRBD1|TRBJ2-5|TRBV19|.
CASSMGQLIIETQYF
TGTGCCAGTAGTATGGGACAGTTAATTATAGAGACCCAGTACTTC
>.|TRBJ2-1|TRBV27|.
CASSLRGRANFNEQFF
TGTGCCAGCAGTTTAAGGGGCAGGGCGAATTTCAATGAGCAGTTCTTC
>TRBD2|TRBJ2-3|TRBV6-5|.
CASRGGSTDTQYF
TGTGCCAGCAGGGGGGGGTCTACAGATACGCAGTATTTT
>.|TRBJ2-1|TRBV6-1|.
CASSVTGTYNEQFF
TGTGCCAGCAGTGTGACAGGGACTTACAATGAGCAGTTCTTC
>.|TRBJ2-7|TRBV5-4|.
CASSLGGSTYEQYF
TGTGCCAGCAGCTTGGGGGGCAGTACCTACGAGCAGTACTTC
>.|TRBJ2-7|TRBV5-5|.
CASSPGGQGRSQGQYF
TGTGCCAGCAGCCCCGGCGGCCAGGGAAGGAGTCAGGGGCAGTACTTC
>.|TRBJ2-7|TRBV5-5|.
CASSPALGSWYEQYF
TGTGCCAGCAGCCCCGCTCTGGGAAGCTGGTACGAGCAGTACTTC
>TRBD1|TRBJ2-7|TRBV6-6|few
CASSYKTGVNYEQYF
TGTGCCAGCAGTTACAAGACAGGGGTTAACTACGAGCAGTACTTC
>TRBD1|TRBJ2-3|TRBV9|.
CASSAYRGLGTDTQYF
TGTGCCAGCAGCGCATACAGGGGGCTCGGCACAGATACGCAGTATTTT
>TRBD2|TRBJ2-5|TRBV2|.
CAGGRGEETQYF
TGTGCCGGAGGACGGGGGGAGGAGACCCAGTACTTC
>.|TRBJ2-7|TRBV30|.
CAWRLNYEQYF
TGTGCCTGGAGGCTAAACTACGAGCAGTACTTC
>.|TRBJ2-3|TRBV10-2|.
CASSFTDTQYF
TGCGCCAGCAGTTTCACAGATACGCAGTATTTT
>.|TRBJ1-5|TRBV5-6|.
CASSPGQNQPQHF
TGTGCCAGCAGCCCCGGACAGAATCAGCCCCAGCATTTT
>.|TRBJ1-2|TRBV6-1|.
CASSEAFGPGGYTF
TGTGCCAGCAGTGAAGCGTTTGGCCCAGGGGGCTACACCTTC
>.|TRBJ1-5|TRBV28|.
CASSPAQGDSNQPQHF
TGTGCCAGCAGCCCCGCCCAGGGAGATAGCAATCAGCCCCAGCATTTT
>.|TRBJ2-3|TRBV7-8|.
CASSSKRQTLGGDTQYF
TGTGCCAGCAGCTCGAAAAGACAGACCTTAGGTGGGGATACGCAGTATTTT
>.|TRBJ2-2|TRBV7-3|.
CASSLGDLAGELFF
TGTGCCAGCAGCTTAGGCGATCTGGCCGGGGAGCTGTTTTTT
>.|TRBJ1-2|TRBV18|.
CASSGGTDYGYTF
TGTGCCAGCTCGGGGGGGACGGATTATGGCTACACCTTC
>.|TRBJ2-1|TRBV9|.
CASSPHYNEQFF
TGTGCCAGCAGCCCTCACTACAATGAGCAGTTCTTC
>.|TRBJ2-7|TRBV30|.
CAWSGRALDEQYF
TGTGCCTGGAGTGGGAGGGCCCTCGACGAGCAGTACTTC
>.|TRBJ1-2|TRBV19|.
CASSAPGGAWGYTF
TGTGCCAGTAGCGCCCCGGGGGGCGCGTGGGGCTACACCTTC
>.|TRBJ2-2|TRBV5-1|.
CASSLGSEPTGSNTGELFF
TGCGCCAGCAGCTTGGGGTCTGAGCCGACAGGATCGAACACCGGGGAGCTGTTTTTT